This T cell receptor (beta chain) was profiled in a study of blood T cells in healthy people across ages. With each sample, at least 6 micrograms of total RNA were extracted. This clonotype was found many times. Its specificity is unknown. Findings and limits, study-wide: Measured against age, TCR beta diversity per million T cells decreased in a roughly linear manner. Strong correlation linked observed beta diversity and percent naive T cells.

The CDR3 totals 12 residues. Germline V gene lookup returns CDR1 LGHDT and CDR2 YNNKEL (reference sequence). V was trimmed by 0 bases and J by 8 bases, leaving 8 bases between them. Sample-barcoded 5' priming and a J-beta primer mix drove a second PCR of 7 to 11 cycles. From the 5' RACE reads, TCRdb called clonotypes with MiXCR, one entry per CDR3 protein. The sample includes fewer than 800,000 distinct CDR3 sequences, about 30% of them seen just once. This sequence originates from a woman aged 80 or over in good health. The sample taken for sequencing was blood. The rearrangement links TRBV3-1 to TRBJ2-7; the D is unclear. CDR3 amino acids: CASSQDLGKQYF. CDR3 DNA: TGTGCCAGCAGCCAAGATCTGGGGAAGCAGTACTTC.